This TCR beta chain comes out of a study of blood T cell repertoires in COVID-19. There are 17 residues in the CDR3. Germline V gene data show CDR1 as SGHVS and CDR2 as FQNEAQ. Trimming left V 5 bases short and J 9 bases short, with 23 bases between. This clone showed up just once. Generated by immunoSEQ multiplex PCR, the TCRdb table keeps only in-frame clones and is missing some. The sample consists of roughly 190,000 clones, 90% of them appearing once. The sample taken for sequencing was peripheral blood. This clonotype was obtained from a man between 50 and 59 years old with acute or convalescent COVID-19. V gene TRBV7-8 combines with J gene TRBJ1-6; D remains unclear. Here the CDR3 reads CASSLREGRRHGSPLHF. The CDR3 DNA is TGTGCCAGCAGCCTGCGGGAGGGCCGTCGACATGGTTCACCCCTCCACTTT.